The clone carrying this T cell receptor beta chain was detected only a few times. The antigen is undetermined. This CDR3 has 16 amino acids. Germline assignment: CDR1 MNHNY and CDR2 SVGAGI (reference sequence). J lost 2 bases, V lost 2 bases, and 8 bases had no gene match. In TCRdb, the reads were re-called with MiXCR into one record per CDR3 protein. This table holds fewer than 1,000,000 distinct CDR3 sequences, about a third found once. The data were taken from a study of T cell repertoires in cytomegalovirus infection. On the study more broadly: Recently identified HLA-C-restricted and well-studied HLA-B-restricted CMV epitopes were used.

Regarding the study as a whole: The response measured ex vivo was dominated by TCR beta clonotypes (HLA-C-restricted and CMV-specific).

The sample consisted of cultured CD8+ T cells from PBMCs, taken from culture after CMV antigen stimulation. The receptor was isolated from a human donor in good health (CMV status not recorded). Some clones in this sample may be carry-over from other donors' samples. J is TRBJ2-7 and V is TRBV6-6, with 8 bases lining up with TRBD1. CDR3 residues: CASSYTRQGLPYEQYF. The CDR3 region has the DNA TGTGCCAGCAGTTACACCCGACAGGGGTTACCCTACGAGCAGTACTTC.